This T cell receptor beta chain comes out of a study of T cell responses to AZD1222 COVID-19 vaccine (dated by TCRdb to 2020 to 2023). For the wider study: TCR sequencing was performed for some 250 trial participants, of whom 200 to 210 were given two doses of AZD1222 and approximately 26 were given two doses of MenACWY control vaccine. Trial participants were enrolled into age subgroups of 18-55, 56-69 and 70-plus years, which contained about 150, 27 and 61 TCR-sequenced participants, respectively. What the research found in general, with its limitations: Participants were mostly white British, with more females than males. The authors suggested clonal diversity may have been underestimated. Conclusions about previously exposed vaccinees are limited, since just 5 or 6 AZD1222 recipients were seropositive for SARS-CoV-2 at baseline. Because no samples from the day 14 peak response were available, repertoires could be characterized only after the peak T cell response. Spike-specific TCR breadth and depth rose significantly after two AZD1222 doses compared with day 0 and with MenACWY recipients. Reportedly, almost half of the unique spike-specific TCRs recognized epitopes lying outside the regions that are mutated in the B.1.351 and B.1.1.7 variants. The whole spike protein was spanned by vaccine-associated CD4 TCRs, and dominant responses were seen in regions 160-218 and 743-854. The 56-69-year group was small, and its depth increase did not reach significance, likely because of low power.

With respect to this clone: The target of this receptor is not known. No quality values exist for individual bases; no much larger clone is one base distant.

V and J are trimmed by 5 bases and 4 bases, and the gene matches miss 7 bases of the junction. The CDR3 goes from the cysteine to the phenylalanine over 15 residues. Left in the record is the CDR3 DNA by itself, 45 bases read in frame from the first base. For CDR1 and CDR2, the germline V gene (reference sequence) lists LNHDA and SQIVND. The time point label, read with the paper, signifies: about 28 days (+/-7) after the second vaccine dose. AZD1222 recipients with second doses at about 4 weeks or about 12 weeks were pooled, because spike-specific TCR depth and breadth did not differ between schedules. The vaccinee samples were drawn from two UK trials, COV001 and COV002, one of which was a single-blind randomized controlled phase 2/3 trial testing AZD1222 (ChAdOx1 nCoV-19) in healthy adults. For TCRbeta chain sequencing, PBMC samples were collected from trial participants at day 0 and at day 28 after the second dose.

The CDR3 regions of human TCRbeta chains were analyzed by immunosequencing. Concerning the study's data processing: TCRs in the repertoires were matched against a reference library of SARS-CoV-2-specific TCRs that had been generated with the MIRA antigen-specificity platform. Breadth was defined as the fraction of unique TCRs that were SARS-CoV-2-associated. Depth was defined as the fraction of total T cells that were SARS-CoV-2-associated. Each spike-specific TCR was assigned to its reactive spike region and to a CD4 or CD8 class using the MIRA data. Log10-transformed breadth and depth values were compared by one-way ANOVA with Sidak's multiple comparisons tests. Not all clones reach the TCRdb copy of this immuneACCESS table, which keeps in-frame sequences only. Checked studies attribute under half of the gap to unresolved V genes and leave the rest unexplained. V and J calls and clone size are given by that table; D and trimming were obtained from the DNA. This sample is represented by about 53,000 clones; roughly 90% of them were singletons. Under 3.5% of the sample is taken by the ten largest.

Sequenced here: peripheral blood, sampled 28 days after the second AZD1222 dose. The rearranged segments are TRBV19 and TRBJ2-1, and 8 bases in between align with TRBD2. The clonotype was recovered from an adult who received the AZD1222 COVID-19 vaccine. The CDR3 reads as follows: CASSPSQREYNEQFF. The DNA sequence is given as TGTGCCAGTAGTCCCAGCCAGCGGGAGTACAATGAGCAGTTCTTC.